The present TCR beta chain was sequenced within a study of blood T cell repertoires in COVID-19. Turning to the study itself: Spain, Italy and the United States supplied samples that represented acute and convalescent COVID-19.

Data came from immunoSEQ multiplex PCR; TCRdb stores just in-frame clones and leaves some out. The sample lists 60,000 to 90,000 clones; more than 70% were seen once. V shed 3 bases, J shed 3 bases, and the junction held 5 bases outside the gene matches. In germline, CDR1 is KGHDR, CDR2 SFDVKD. This CDR3 has 15 amino acids. The genes are TRBV24-1 and TRBJ1-1, with 8 bases that match TRBD1. The sequence was obtained from a man in his fifties or sixties with active or convalescent COVID-19. The material sequenced was peripheral blood. The CDR3 DNA is TGTGCCACCAGTGATCCGGACAGGGCCCACACTGAAGCTTTCTTT. Amino acid sequence: CATSDPDRAHTEAFF.